These 2 T cell receptor beta chains originate from one sample sequenced in a study of cytomegalovirus exposure and HLA in healthy donors. The PCR was carried out with 60 Vbeta primers and 13 Jbeta primers. TCRdb keeps only in-frame clones here, not all; method: immunoSEQ multiplex PCR. The table has approximately 110,000 clones, 74% seen once; the top ten hold about 2.6%. The sample was PBMCs. All receptors derive from a middle-aged man in good health and CMV-seropositive.

This clone was seen only once. The chain carries TRBV5-1 and TRBJ2-7, with D possibly matching TRBD2 (7 bases). Per germline, CDR1 SGHRS and CDR2 YFSETQ. V was clipped by 6 bases and J by 3 bases, with 16 bases between them. The length of the CDR3 is 14 residues. The CDR3 loop reads CASKRAGAHYEQYF. The CDR3 region has the DNA TGCGCCAGCAAGAGGGCGGGGGCCCACTACGAGCAGTACTTC.

V is TRBV28 and J is TRBJ1-4; D is perhaps TRBD1 (6 bases). This CDR3 is built from 14 residues. Germline values: CDR1 MDHEN, CDR2 SYDVKM. Trimming pared 3 bases from V and 11 bases from J, leaving 16 bases between. Written as DNA, the CDR3 is TGTGCCAGCAGTTTTGCCAGGGGCGGCGTTAAACTGTTTTTT. Translating gives CASSFARGGVKLFF.